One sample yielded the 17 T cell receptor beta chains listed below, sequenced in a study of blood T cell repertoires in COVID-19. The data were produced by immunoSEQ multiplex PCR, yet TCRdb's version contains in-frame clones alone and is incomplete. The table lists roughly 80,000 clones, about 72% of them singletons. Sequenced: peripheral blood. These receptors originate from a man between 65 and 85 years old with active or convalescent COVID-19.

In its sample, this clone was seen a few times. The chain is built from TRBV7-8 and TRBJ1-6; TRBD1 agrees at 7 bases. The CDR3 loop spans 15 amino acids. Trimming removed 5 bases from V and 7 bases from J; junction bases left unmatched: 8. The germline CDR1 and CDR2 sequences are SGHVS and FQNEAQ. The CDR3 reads CASSTETGPNSPLHF. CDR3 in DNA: TGTGCCAGCAGCACCGAGACAGGGCCAAATTCACCCCTCCACTTT.

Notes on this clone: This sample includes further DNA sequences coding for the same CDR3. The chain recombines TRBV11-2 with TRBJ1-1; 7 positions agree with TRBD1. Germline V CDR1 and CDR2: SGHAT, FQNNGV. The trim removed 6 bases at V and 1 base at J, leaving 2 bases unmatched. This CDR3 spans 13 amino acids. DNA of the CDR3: TGTGCCAGCAGTCGACAGGGGAACACTGAAGCTTTCTTT. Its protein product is CASSRQGNTEAFF.

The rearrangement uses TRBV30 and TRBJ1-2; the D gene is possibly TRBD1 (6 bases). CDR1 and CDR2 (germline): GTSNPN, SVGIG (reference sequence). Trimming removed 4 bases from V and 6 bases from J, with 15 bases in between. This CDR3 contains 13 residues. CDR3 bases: TGTGCCTGGAATAGGGCAAAGGGGGATGGCTACACCTTC. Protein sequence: CAWNRAKGDGYTF.

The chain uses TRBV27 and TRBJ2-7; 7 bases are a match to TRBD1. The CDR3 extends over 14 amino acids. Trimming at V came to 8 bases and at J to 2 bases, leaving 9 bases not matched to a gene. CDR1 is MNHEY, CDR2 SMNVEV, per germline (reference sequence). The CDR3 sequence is CASGAPGTAYEQYF. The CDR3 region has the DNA TGTGCCAGCGGCGCCCCTGGGACAGCCTACGAGCAGTACTTC.

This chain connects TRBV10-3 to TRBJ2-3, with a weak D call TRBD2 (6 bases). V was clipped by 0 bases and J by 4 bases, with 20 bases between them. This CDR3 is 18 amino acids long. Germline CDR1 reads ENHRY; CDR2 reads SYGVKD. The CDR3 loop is CAISESKLRTGVPDTQYF. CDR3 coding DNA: TGTGCCATCAGTGAGTCGAAGCTCCGAACGGGGGTACCAGATACGCAGTATTTT.

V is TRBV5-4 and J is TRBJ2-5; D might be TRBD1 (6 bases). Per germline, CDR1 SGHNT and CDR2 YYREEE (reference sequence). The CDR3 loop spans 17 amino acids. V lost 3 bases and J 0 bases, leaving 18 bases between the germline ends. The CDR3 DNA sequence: TGTGCCAGCAGCTCCCGGGGACGGGACATGTACCAAGAGACCCAGTACTTC. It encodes CASSSRGRDMYQETQYF.

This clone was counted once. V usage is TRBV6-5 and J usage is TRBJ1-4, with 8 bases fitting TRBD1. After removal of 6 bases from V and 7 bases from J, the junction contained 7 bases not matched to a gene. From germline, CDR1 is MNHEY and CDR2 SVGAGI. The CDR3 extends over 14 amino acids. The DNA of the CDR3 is TGTGCCAGCAGCCAGGGGGCGCCGGGTGAAAAACTGTTTTTT. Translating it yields CASSQGAPGEKLFF.

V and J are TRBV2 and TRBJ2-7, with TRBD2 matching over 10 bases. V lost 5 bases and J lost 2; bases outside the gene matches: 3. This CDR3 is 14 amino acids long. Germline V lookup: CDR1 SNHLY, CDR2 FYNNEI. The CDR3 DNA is TGTGCCAGCAGTCTCGGACTAGCGGCCTACGAGCAGTACTTC. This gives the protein CASSLGLAAYEQYF.

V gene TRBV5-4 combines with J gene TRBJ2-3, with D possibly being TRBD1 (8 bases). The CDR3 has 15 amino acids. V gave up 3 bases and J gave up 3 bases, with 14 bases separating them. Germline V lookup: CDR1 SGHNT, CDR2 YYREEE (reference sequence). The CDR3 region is CASSSTGGVTDTQYF. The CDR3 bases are TGTGCCAGCAGCTCCACAGGGGGGGTTACAGATACGCAGTATTTT.

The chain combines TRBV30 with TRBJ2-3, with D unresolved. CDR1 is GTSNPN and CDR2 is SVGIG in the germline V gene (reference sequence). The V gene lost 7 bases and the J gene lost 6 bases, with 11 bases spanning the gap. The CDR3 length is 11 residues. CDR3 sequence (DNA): TGTGCCTCGCTAGACCGGGATACGCAGTATTTT. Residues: CASLDRDTQYF.

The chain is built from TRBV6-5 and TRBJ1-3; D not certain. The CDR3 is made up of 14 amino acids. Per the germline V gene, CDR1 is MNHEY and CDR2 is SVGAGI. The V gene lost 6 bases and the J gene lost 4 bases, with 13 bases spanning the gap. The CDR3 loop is CASSRVGRGNTIYF. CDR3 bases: TGTGCCAGCAGCCGGGTGGGGAGGGGAAACACCATATATTTT.

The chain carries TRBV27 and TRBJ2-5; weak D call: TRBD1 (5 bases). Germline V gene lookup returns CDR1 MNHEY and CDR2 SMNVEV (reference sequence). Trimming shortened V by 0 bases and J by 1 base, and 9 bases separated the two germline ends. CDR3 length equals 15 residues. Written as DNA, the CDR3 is TGTGCCAGCAGTTTATCCCTGGGGCCCCAAGAGACCCAGTACTTC. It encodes CASSLSLGPQETQYF.

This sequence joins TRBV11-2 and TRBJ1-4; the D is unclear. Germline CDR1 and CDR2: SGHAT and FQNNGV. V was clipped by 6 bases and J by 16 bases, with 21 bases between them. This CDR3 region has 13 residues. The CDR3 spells CASRREGRQRTFF. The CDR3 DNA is TGTGCCAGCAGAAGGGAGGGCCGGCAGCGAACGTTTTTT.

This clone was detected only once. The CDR3 loop is CASSNQGTYEQYF. For the CDR3, the DNA is TGTGCCAGTAGCAATCAGGGAACTTACGAGCAGTACTTC. The chain employs TRBV19 and TRBJ2-7; perhaps TRBD1 as D (5 bases). Between the trimmed V and J ends, which lost 6 bases and 4 bases, there was a span of 13 bases. The CDR3 consists of 13 residues. Germline-derived CDR1 and CDR2 are LNHDA and SQIVND (reference sequence).

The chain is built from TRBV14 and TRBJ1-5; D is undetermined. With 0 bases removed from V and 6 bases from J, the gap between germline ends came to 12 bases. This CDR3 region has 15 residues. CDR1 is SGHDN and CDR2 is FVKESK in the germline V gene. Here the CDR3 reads CASSQDGKEGQPQHF. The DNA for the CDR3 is TGTGCCAGCAGCCAAGATGGAAAGGAGGGTCAGCCCCAGCATTTT.

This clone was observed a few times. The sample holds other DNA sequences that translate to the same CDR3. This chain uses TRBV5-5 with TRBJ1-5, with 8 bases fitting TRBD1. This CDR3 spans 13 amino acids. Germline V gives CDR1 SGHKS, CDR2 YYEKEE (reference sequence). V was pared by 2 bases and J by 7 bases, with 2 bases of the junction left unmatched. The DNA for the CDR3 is TGTGCCAGCAGCTTACAGGGGGACCAGCCCCAGCATTTT. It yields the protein CASSLQGDQPQHF.

The CDR3 nucleotides read TGTGCCAGTAGTATTCCCCTCGGGGATTCCTACAATGAGCAGTTCTTC. This gives the protein CASSIPLGDSYNEQFF. This chain joins TRBV19 and TRBJ2-1; perhaps TRBD2 as D (5 bases). Germline V gene sequence: CDR1 LNHDA, CDR2 SQIVND (reference sequence). The V end lost 3 bases, the J end lost 1 base, and 13 bases lay between the germline ends. This CDR3 spans 16 amino acids.